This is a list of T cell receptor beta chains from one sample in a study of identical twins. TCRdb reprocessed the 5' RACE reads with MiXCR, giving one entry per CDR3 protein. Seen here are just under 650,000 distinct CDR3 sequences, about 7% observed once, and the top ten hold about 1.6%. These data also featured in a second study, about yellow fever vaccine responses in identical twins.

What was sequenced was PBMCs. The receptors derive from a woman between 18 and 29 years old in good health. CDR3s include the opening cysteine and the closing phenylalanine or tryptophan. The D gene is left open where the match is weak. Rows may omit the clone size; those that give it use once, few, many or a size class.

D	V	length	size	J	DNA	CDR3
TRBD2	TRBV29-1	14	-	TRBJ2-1	TGCAGCGCACCGACTAGCGGGTCTATGGGTGAGCAGTTCTTC	CSAPTSGSMGEQFF
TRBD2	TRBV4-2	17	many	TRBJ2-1	TGTGCCAGCAGCCACTCAGAGGGACTAGGCGGATTCGATGAGCAGTTCTTC	CASSHSEGLGGFDEQFF
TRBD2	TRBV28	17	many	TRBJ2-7	TGTGCCAGCAGTTTGCGTAGGGCTAGCGGGAGTCTCGGCGAGCAGTACTTC	CASSLRRASGSLGEQYF
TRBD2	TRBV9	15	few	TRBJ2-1	TGTGCCAGCAGCGAGACTAGCGGGAGGGCCCACGAGCAGTTCTTC	CASSETSGRAHEQFF
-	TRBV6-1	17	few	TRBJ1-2	TGTGCCAGCAGTGAAGCGGTGGGTACAGACCGGCCTTATGGCTACACCTTC	CASSEAVGTDRPYGYTF
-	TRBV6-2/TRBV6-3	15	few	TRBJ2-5	TGTGCCAGCAGTTATTATAGCGGCCCGTTGGAGACCCAGTACTTC	CASSYYSGPLETQYF
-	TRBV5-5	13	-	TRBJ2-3	TGTGCCAGCATTGCGGTAGGCACAGATACGCAGTATTTT	CASIAVGTDTQYF
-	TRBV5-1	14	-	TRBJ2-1	TGCGCCAGCAGTTTTAACCGGGAGCGGAATGAGCAGTTCTTC	CASSFNRERNEQFF
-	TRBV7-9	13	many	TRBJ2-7	TGTGCCAGCAGCTTAGACATAACCTACGAGCAGTACTTC	CASSLDITYEQYF
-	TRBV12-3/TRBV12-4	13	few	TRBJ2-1	TGTGCCAGCACCCCCAGGGGGGGTGGTGAGCAGTTCTTC	CASTPRGGGEQFF